Each of the 29 T cell receptor beta chains below was sequenced from the same sample in a study of cytomegalovirus exposure and HLA in healthy donors. PCR used 60 Vbeta primers and 13 Jbeta primers. The protocol was immunoSEQ multiplex PCR, while the TCRdb copy is restricted to in-frame clones and leaves out a portion. This sample has about 93,000 clones, with approximately 72% found just once. Sample: PBMCs. Receptors were obtained from a woman aged 40 to 50 in good health and CMV-seronegative.

This clone has just one count. The chain joins TRBV5-1 to TRBJ1-2; TRBD1 agrees at 10 bases. The CDR3 spans 13 residues. Per germline, CDR1 SGHRS and CDR2 YFSETQ. Trimming at V came to 4 bases and at J to 5 bases, leaving 2 bases not matched to a gene. The CDR3 reads CASSRGQGYGYTF. The CDR3 region has the DNA TGCGCCAGCAGCCGGGGACAGGGGTATGGCTACACCTTC.

V usage is TRBV6-1 and J usage is TRBJ2-5; perhaps TRBD2 as D (6 bases). V lost 6 bases to trimming and J lost 5 bases, with 13 bases between them. The CDR3 is 13 residues long. Germline lookup yields CDR1 MNHNS and CDR2 SASEGT. The CDR3 here is CASRGPRGETQYF. The CDR3 DNA is TGTGCCAGCAGGGGACCCCGGGGGGAGACCCAGTACTTC.

In its sample, this clone was seen a few times. The chain links TRBV11-1 to TRBJ2-5; 9 bases are a match to TRBD2. V lost 0 bases, J lost 3 bases, and 2 bases stayed unmatched. The CDR3 loop spans 15 amino acids. CDR1 is SGHAT and CDR2 is FQDESV in the germline V gene (reference sequence). The CDR3 loop reads CASSLALAGKETQYF. The DNA for the CDR3 is TGTGCCAGCAGCTTAGCCCTAGCGGGAAAAGAGACCCAGTACTTC.

This chain connects TRBV7-8 to TRBJ2-6, with D possibly TRBD1 on 5 matching bases. CDR1 is SGHVS, CDR2 FQNEAQ, per germline. The length of the CDR3 is 15 residues. Trimming cost V 4 bases and J 0 bases, with 7 bases left between them. This CDR3 is CASSSDSSGANVLTF. Written as DNA, the CDR3 is TGTGCCAGCAGCTCAGACAGCTCTGGGGCCAACGTCCTGACTTTC. The full variable domain, with the rest looked up from reference TRBV7-8 and TRBJ2-6, is GAGVSQSPRYKVAKRGQDVALRCDPISGHVSLFWYQQALGQGPEFLTYFQNEAQLDKSGLPSDRFFAERPEGSVSTLKIQRTQQEDSAVYLCASSSDSSGANVLTFGAGSRLTVL.

This clone came up a few times. V is TRBV7-6 and J is TRBJ2-3; D might be TRBD1 (6 bases). With 5 bases removed from V and 5 bases from J, the gap between germline ends came to 20 bases. In germline, CDR1 is SGHVS, CDR2 FNYEAQ. The CDR3 has 16 residues. The CDR3, as DNA: TGTGCCAGCAGCCCCGTAGCAGGGGCCCTAGAAGATACGCAGTATTTT. As protein: CASSPVAGALEDTQYF.

V and J are TRBV6-5 and TRBJ1-1; 7 nucleotides line up with TRBD1. V lost 5 bases and J lost 6; bases outside the gene matches: 3. The CDR3 covers 12 residues. Germline-derived CDR1 and CDR2 are MNHEY and SVGAGI. CDR3: CASSHDRAEAFF. In DNA form, the CDR3 reads TGTGCCAGCAGTCACGACAGGGCTGAAGCTTTCTTT.

This chain joins TRBV15 and TRBJ2-7; no firm D call. Germline V lookup: CDR1 LNHNV, CDR2 YYDKDF (reference sequence). The CDR3 runs 14 residues. The V and J ends lost 0 bases and 2 bases respectively, with 8 bases between them. Here the CDR3 reads CATSRERWPYEQYF. CDR3 bases: TGTGCCACCAGCAGAGAACGCTGGCCCTACGAGCAGTACTTC.

The chain carries TRBV19 and TRBJ2-3; no definite D call. The V gene lost 6 bases and the J gene lost 0 bases, with 13 bases spanning the gap. The CDR3 length is 15 residues. Germline lookup yields CDR1 LNHDA and CDR2 SQIVND (reference sequence). The CDR3 DNA reads as TGTGCCAGTAGATCGATTGGAGCTAGCACAGATACGCAGTATTTT. Protein sequence: CASRSIGASTDTQYF.

The chain is built from TRBV7-3 and TRBJ2-3, with D possibly TRBD2 on 5 matching bases. V shed 7 bases and J shed 0 bases, with 11 bases lying between them. The CDR3 consists of 14 residues. In germline, CDR1 is SGHTA, CDR2 FQGTGA. The CDR3 protein is CASKERVSTDTQYF. The DNA of the CDR3 is TGTGCCAGCAAAGAGAGGGTTAGCACAGATACGCAGTATTTT. Full variable domain (remainder filled in from reference TRBV7-3 and TRBJ2-3): GAGVSQTPSNKVTEKGKYVELRCDPISGHTALYWYRQSLGQGPEFLIYFQGTGAADDSGLPNDRFFAVRPEGSVSTLKIQRTERGDSAVYLCASKERVSTDTQYFGPGTRLTVL.

The genes are TRBV10-3 and TRBJ2-1, with D hard to call. With 0 bases removed from V and 0 bases from J, the gap between germline ends came to 6 bases. Germline V gives CDR1 ENHRY, CDR2 SYGVKD. The CDR3 length is 15 residues. CDR3 loop: CAISESKSSYNEQFF. In DNA, the CDR3 is TGTGCCATCAGTGAGTCAAAGAGCTCCTACAATGAGCAGTTCTTC.

Concerning this clone itself: The DNA is omitted, as the CDR3 cannot be located on it reliably, and the CDR3 follows TCRdb's listing. The gene calls are TRBV19 and TRBJ2-3; the D segment call TRBD2 is taken from the table without a DNA check. Ends included, the CDR3 has 15 residues. Germline V CDR1 and CDR2: LNHDA, SQIVND (reference sequence). CDR3 sequence: CASSISVRVYDTQYF.

The gene calls are TRBV6-6 and TRBJ2-5; tentative D call: TRBD1 (6 bases). V was clipped by 1 base and J by 5 bases, with 17 bases between them. The V gene's germline CDR1 is MNHNY and CDR2 SVGAGI (reference sequence). The CDR3 runs 16 residues. CDR3 sequence reads: CASSYFKGRGRETQYF. In DNA, the CDR3 is TGTGCCAGCAGTTACTTCAAGGGCAGGGGACGGGAGACCCAGTACTTC.

The V and J genes are TRBV7-8 and TRBJ2-1; the match to TRBD2 covers 11 bases. Germline assignment: CDR1 SGHVS and CDR2 FQNEAQ. V lost 5 bases to trimming and J lost 4 bases; unmatched junction nucleotides: 7. The CDR3 sequence is 16 residues long. The CDR3 is CASSGRTSGPYNEQFF. In DNA form, the CDR3 reads TGTGCCAGCAGCGGAAGGACTAGCGGGCCTTACAATGAGCAGTTCTTC.

The CDR3 nucleotides read TGTGCCAGCAGTTTATGGGGCGGTTTTCCCTACGAGCAGTACTTC. Translation: CASSLWGGFPYEQYF. V gene TRBV27 combines with J gene TRBJ2-7; D perhaps matches TRBD1 (5 bases). The V gene lost 1 base and the J gene lost 2 bases, with 12 bases spanning the gap. The germline V gene has CDR1 MNHEY and CDR2 SMNVEV (reference sequence). This CDR3 has 15 amino acids.

The chain recombines TRBV4-2 with TRBJ2-1; 10 bases line up with TRBD2. The J segment lost 5 bases and the V segment lost 1 base, leaving 2 bases of the junction unmatched. Germline lookup yields CDR1 LGHNA and CDR2 YNFKEQ. This CDR3 is built from 15 residues. CDR3 loop: CASSQGLAGDNEQFF. The CDR3 nucleotides are TGTGCCAGCAGCCAAGGGCTAGCGGGAGACAATGAGCAGTTCTTC.

The V gene is TRBV30, the J gene TRBJ2-5; 7 bases are a match to TRBD2. The germline V gene encodes CDR1 GTSNPN and CDR2 SVGIG (reference sequence). With V trimmed by 4 bases and J by 4 bases, 9 bases remained unmatched. The CDR3 consists of 14 residues. Here the CDR3 reads CAWTWGGLPETQYF. CDR3 DNA sequence: TGTGCCTGGACCTGGGGGGGACTACCAGAGACCCAGTACTTC.

In DNA, the CDR3 is TGCGCCAGCAGCTCAACTCCAGGGGTCCGCACAGATACGCAGTATTTT. Its translation is CASSSTPGVRTDTQYF. The chain carries TRBV5-1 and TRBJ2-3; possible D gene TRBD1, 6 bases. Germline lookup yields CDR1 SGHRS and CDR2 YFSETQ. The CDR3 has 16 residues. The germline V and J ends were trimmed by 3 bases and 1 base, with 15 bases remaining between them.

The V and J genes are TRBV19 and TRBJ2-5; 8 bases line up with TRBD1. The CDR3 has 16 residues. V was clipped by 3 bases and J by 5 bases; unmatched bases: 11. The germline gives CDR1 LNHDA, CDR2 SQIVND (reference sequence). CDR3 region: CASSIGSGGNGETQYF. The CDR3 DNA is TGTGCCAGTAGTATCGGATCAGGGGGCAATGGGGAGACCCAGTACTTC.

The chain is built from TRBV6-4 and TRBJ2-2, with TRBD1 as a possible D gene (5 bases). The length of the CDR3 is 14 residues. Trimming cost V 3 bases and J 1 base, with 6 bases left between them. The germline V gene has CDR1 MRHNA and CDR2 SNTAGT. The DNA of the CDR3 is TGTGCCAGCAGTGAAACAGGGAACACCGGGGAGCTGTTTTTT. Translation gives CASSETGNTGELFF.

The V call is TRBV7-6, the J call TRBJ2-7; the match to TRBD2 covers 8 bases. The V and J ends lost 5 bases and 4 bases, in that order; junction bases with no gene match: 10. Germline lookup yields CDR1 SGHVS and CDR2 FNYEAQ. This CDR3 comprises 15 residues. CDR3 coding DNA: TGTGCCAGCAGCCCCCTGGGACTAGAGGGTTACGAGCAGTACTTC. Translation gives CASSPLGLEGYEQYF. Complete variable domain (other parts from reference TRBV7-6 and TRBJ2-7): GAGVSQSPRYKVTKRGQDVALRCDPISGHVSLYWYRQALGQGPEFLTYFNYEAQQDKSGLPNDRFSAERPEGSISTLTIQRTEQRDSAMYRCASSPLGLEGYEQYFGPGTRLTVT.

V and J are TRBV30 and TRBJ1-5; possible D gene TRBD1, 5 bases. The CDR3 consists of 14 residues. Germline CDR1 GTSNPN, CDR2 SVGIG (reference sequence). V gave up 0 bases and J gave up 6 bases, with 12 bases separating them. The CDR3 protein is CAWSVRAGRQPQHF. The CDR3 bases are TGTGCCTGGAGTGTACGGGCAGGGCGTCAGCCCCAGCATTTT.

This sequence joins TRBV18 and TRBJ1-4; D is perhaps TRBD1 (5 bases). The V and J ends lost 3 bases and 8 bases respectively, with 10 bases between them. In germline, CDR1 is KGHSH, CDR2 LQKENI. The CDR3 covers 13 residues. The CDR3 nucleotides are TGTGCCAGCTCACCCATGCGGGGGGAAAAACTGTTTTTT. It yields the protein CASSPMRGEKLFF. Filled out from reference TRBV18 and TRBJ1-4, the complete variable domain reads NAGVMQNPRHLVRRRGQEARLRCSPMKGHSHVYWYRQLPEEGLKFMVYLQKENIIDESGMPKERFSAEFPKEGPSILRIQQVVRGDSAAYFCASSPMRGEKLFFGSGTQLSVL.

The chain carries TRBV10-3 and TRBJ2-5; 12 nucleotides agree with TRBD2. This CDR3 has 15 amino acids. The germline gives CDR1 ENHRY, CDR2 SYGVKD. The junction had 6 bases not matched to a gene; V was cut back by 4 bases and J by 6 bases. CDR3 DNA sequence: TGTGCCATCAGTGTCGGACTAGCGGGGAGTCAGACCCAGTACTTC. It specifies CAISVGLAGSQTQYF.

This clone has more than one count but fewer than ten. V and J are TRBV7-2 and TRBJ2-7; TRBD1 matches at 8 bases. J was trimmed by 1 base and V by 4 bases; bases with no gene match: 12. Germline V CDR1 and CDR2: SGHTA, FQGNSA. The CDR3 extends over 17 amino acids. CDR3 coding DNA: TGTGCCAGCAGCTCCGGACGACCGGGACAGGTTTCCTACGAGCAGTACTTC. Translated: CASSSGRPGQVSYEQYF.

The CDR3 sequence is CASSFQGVGGYTF. CDR3 bases: TGTGCCAGCAGTTTCCAGGGGGTGGGTGGCTACACCTTC. The rearrangement uses TRBV27 and TRBJ1-2, with 7 bases identical to TRBD1. The CDR3 covers 13 residues. Germline V gene data show CDR1 as MNHEY and CDR2 as SMNVEV (reference sequence). The junction had 5 bases not matched to a gene; V was cut back by 3 bases and J by 7 bases.

V usage is TRBV19 and J usage is TRBJ2-7; D is uncertain. This CDR3 spans 13 amino acids. The germline gives CDR1 LNHDA, CDR2 SQIVND (reference sequence). Trimming shortened V by 4 bases and J by 2 bases, and 9 bases separated the two germline ends. This CDR3 is CASSTPPAYEQYF. CDR3 DNA: TGTGCCAGTAGTACTCCCCCTGCCTACGAGCAGTACTTC.

This chain joins TRBV7-6 and TRBJ2-1; 8 bases are a match to TRBD1. The CDR3 length is 15 residues. The ends lost 1 base at V and 5 bases at J; junction bases unmatched: 4. Germline V gene lookup returns CDR1 SGHVS and CDR2 FNYEAQ. The CDR3 coding sequence is TGTGCCAGCAGCTTAGGCCCGACAGGGGACAATGAGCAGTTCTTC. As protein: CASSLGPTGDNEQFF.

This clone has more than one count but fewer than ten. The gene calls are TRBV28 and TRBJ1-4; D uncertain. V lost 6 bases and J lost 4, with 15 bases in between. From germline, CDR1 is MDHEN and CDR2 SYDVKM. The CDR3 is 15 residues long. CDR3 sequence: CASSWTGSLNEKLFF. The CDR3 DNA reads as TGTGCCAGCAGCTGGACTGGGTCCCTTAATGAAAAACTGTTTTTT.

The chain recombines TRBV19 with TRBJ2-7; 7 bases match TRBD2. The germline V gene encodes CDR1 LNHDA and CDR2 SQIVND (reference sequence). The CDR3 contains 14 residues. J lost 7 bases, V lost 5 bases, and 11 bases had no gene match. CDR3 in DNA: TGTGCCAGTAGTCTTCCAGGACTAGGTCGAGAGCAGTACTTC. Protein sequence: CASSLPGLGREQYF. Full variable domain (missing parts from reference TRBV19 and TRBJ2-7): DGGITQSPKYLFRKEGQNVTLSCEQNLNHDAMYWYRQDPGQGLRLIYYSQIVNDFQKGDIAEGYSVSREKKESFPLTVTSAQKNPTAFYLCASSLPGLGREQYFGPGTRLTVT.